These T cell receptor beta chains were read from a single sample in a study of blood T cell repertoires in COVID-19. Libraries were prepared by immunoSEQ multiplex PCR; TCRdb keeps only in-frame clonotypes and omits some of them. In the table there are roughly 250,000 clones, 75% to 90% of which are singletons. The sequencing input was peripheral blood. The receptors stem from a woman aged 55-75 years with active or convalescent COVID-19. Each CDR3 is given with its conserved first and last residue.

TRBJ1-1 TRBV3-1/TRBV3-2 CASSQRDRGAFF
TRBJ2-5 TRBV18 CASSPGLAGAIQETQYF
TRBJ1-1 TRBV7-3 CASSLNVAGGTEAFF
TRBJ1-6 TRBV7-9 CASSLIPRGSPLHF
TRBJ1-3 TRBV18 CASLLAEEGNTIYF
TRBJ1-1 TRBV29-1 CSAQGLNTEAFF
TRBJ2-2 TRBV5-1 CASSSNRGHGELFF
TRBJ2-3 TRBV9 CASSPRAGGRDTQYF
TRBJ2-2 TRBV5-1 CASSPEGVGELFF
TRBJ1-2 TRBV12-3/TRBV12-4 CASRTTPSDGYTF
TRBJ1-5 TRBV11-2 CASSPTGYSNQPQHF
TRBJ2-2 TRBV3-1/TRBV3-2 CASSQGWTSGNTGELFF
TRBJ1-2 TRBV6-1 CASSDTGAANYGYTF
TRBJ1-3 TRBV7-9 CASSSQPGVGNTIYF
TRBJ1-2 TRBV6-6 CASRVGQLYGYTF
TRBJ1-2 TRBV12-3/TRBV12-4 CASSSTLQGGYTF
TRBJ2-3 TRBV2 CASRQTGGDTQYF
TRBJ1-1 TRBV4-3 CASSQMGGVDTEAFF
TRBJ2-7 TRBV6-6 CASRPGTSGGYEQYF
TRBJ2-6 TRBV30 CAWSLGLAGASGANVLTF
TRBJ1-1 TRBV6-5 CASSLKYKLNTEAFF
TRBJ1-1 TRBV5-1 CASSTSLRDRDRKRAFF
TRBJ1-2 TRBV5-1 CASRDRGGSYGYTF
TRBJ2-1 TRBV11-2 CASSAQGAQYNEQFF
TRBJ1-1 TRBV6-5 CASSYSAGLGTEAFF
TRBJ2-3 TRBV5-1 CASSLRTGGGTDTQYF
TRBJ1-1 TRBV18 CASSDSANTEAFF
TRBJ1-1 TRBV6-5 CASSYSGLINTEAFF
TRBJ1-2 TRBV7-9 CASTAQGDYGYTF
TRBJ1-3 TRBV7-2 CASSFLVAGPGNTIYF
TRBJ2-5 TRBV2 CASKQSRTSGEETQYF
TRBJ1-2 TRBV4-1 CASSHLGQGNYGYTF
TRBJ2-2 TRBV6-5 CASSYSDSSTGELFF
TRBJ1-2 TRBV6-5 CASSYDLTGNYGYTF
TRBJ2-1 TRBV7-7 CASSLALAAPYNEQFF
TRBJ1-1 TRBV18 CASSPSDKNPEAFF
TRBJ1-1 TRBV6-6 CAGRAGSLNTEAFF
TRBJ2-5 TRBV5-1 CASRELQETQYF
TRBJ2-1 TRBV12-3/TRBV12-4 CASTPGTTSEQFF
TRBJ1-6 TRBV11-2 CASSLGTGSRNSPLHF
TRBJ2-6 TRBV10-1 CASSELPGTGVPNVLTF
TRBJ2-3 TRBV19 CASSDRTTTTDTQYF
TRBJ2-7 TRBV5-1 CASSLDWTGRIVNKYF
TRBJ1-5 TRBV19 CASWGTAYNQPQHF
TRBJ1-1 TRBV10-2 CATEEFGEAFF
TRBJ2-3 TRBV18 CASSPNPSDSLTDTQYF
TRBJ2-6 TRBV6-5 CASSRQGTGANVLTF
TRBJ1-3 TRBV7-7 CASSFTTGGSGNTIYF
TRBJ2-1 TRBV20-1 CSVNRLNEQFF
TRBJ1-2 TRBV6-5 CASSPLSRANYGYTF
TRBJ1-3 TRBV5-1 CASSSTLSLWGNTIYF
TRBJ1-1 TRBV7-8 CASIAGPGAEAFF
TRBJ1-1 TRBV18 CASSPSPVPNTEAFF
TRBJ2-1 TRBV18 CASSPGWTASSYNEQFF
TRBJ2-7 TRBV18 CASSPRKEGRIYEQYF